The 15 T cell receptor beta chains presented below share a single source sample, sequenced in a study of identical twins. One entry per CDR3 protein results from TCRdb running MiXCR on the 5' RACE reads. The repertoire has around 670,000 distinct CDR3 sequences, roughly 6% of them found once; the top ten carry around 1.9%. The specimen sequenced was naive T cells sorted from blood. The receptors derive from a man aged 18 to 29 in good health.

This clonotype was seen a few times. The CDR3 protein is CASSPGLSGGYTF. The CDR3 DNA is TGTGCCAGCAGTCCGGGACTATCAGGTGGCTACACCTTC. The gene calls are TRBV2 and TRBJ1-2; perhaps TRBD1 as D (5 bases). The CDR3 runs to 13 residues. Per the germline V gene, CDR1 is SNHLY and CDR2 is FYNNEI. The ends were cut back, 5 bases at V and 7 bases at J, with 14 bases in the middle.

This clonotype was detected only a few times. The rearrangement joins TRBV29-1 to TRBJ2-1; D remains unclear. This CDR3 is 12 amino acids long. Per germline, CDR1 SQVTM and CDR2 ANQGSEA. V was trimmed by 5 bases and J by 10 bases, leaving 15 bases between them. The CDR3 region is CSVFWTVWEQFF. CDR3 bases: TGCAGCGTTTTCTGGACGGTTTGGGAGCAGTTCTTC.

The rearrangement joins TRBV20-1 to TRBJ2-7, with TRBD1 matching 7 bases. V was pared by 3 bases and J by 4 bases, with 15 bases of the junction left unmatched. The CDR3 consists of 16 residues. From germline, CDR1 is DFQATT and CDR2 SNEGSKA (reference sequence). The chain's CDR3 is CSARGSPDRAWYEQYF. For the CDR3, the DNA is TGCAGTGCTAGGGGCAGTCCAGACAGGGCGTGGTACGAGCAGTACTTC.

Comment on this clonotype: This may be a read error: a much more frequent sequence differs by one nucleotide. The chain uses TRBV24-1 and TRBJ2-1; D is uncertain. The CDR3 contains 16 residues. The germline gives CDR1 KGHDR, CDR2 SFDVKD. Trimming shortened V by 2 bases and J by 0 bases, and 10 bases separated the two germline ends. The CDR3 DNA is TGTGCCACCAGTGATTATGGCGGCAGCTCCTACAATGAGCAGTTCTTC. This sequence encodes CATSDYGGSSYNEQFF.

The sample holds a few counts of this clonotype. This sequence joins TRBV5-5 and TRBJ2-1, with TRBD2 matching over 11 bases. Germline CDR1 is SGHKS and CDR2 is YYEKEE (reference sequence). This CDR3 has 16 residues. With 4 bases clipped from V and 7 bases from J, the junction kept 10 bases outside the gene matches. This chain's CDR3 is CASSARLAGSWNEQFF. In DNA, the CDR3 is TGTGCCAGCAGCGCCCGACTAGCGGGAAGTTGGAATGAGCAGTTCTTC.

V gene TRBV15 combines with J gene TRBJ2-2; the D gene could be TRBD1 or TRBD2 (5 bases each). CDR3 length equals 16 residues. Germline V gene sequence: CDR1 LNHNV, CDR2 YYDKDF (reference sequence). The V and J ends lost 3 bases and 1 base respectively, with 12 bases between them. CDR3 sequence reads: CATSSTGTVNTGELFF. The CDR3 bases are TGTGCCACCAGCAGTACCGGGACCGTGAACACCGGGGAGCTGTTTTTT.

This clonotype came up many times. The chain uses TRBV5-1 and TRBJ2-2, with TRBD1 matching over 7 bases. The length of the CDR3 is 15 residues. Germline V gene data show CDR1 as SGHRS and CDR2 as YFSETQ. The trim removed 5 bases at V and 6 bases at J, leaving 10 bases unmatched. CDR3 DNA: TGCGCCAGCAGTTTTACAGGGGCTTTCTCCGGGGAGCTGTTTTTT. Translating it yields CASSFTGAFSGELFF.

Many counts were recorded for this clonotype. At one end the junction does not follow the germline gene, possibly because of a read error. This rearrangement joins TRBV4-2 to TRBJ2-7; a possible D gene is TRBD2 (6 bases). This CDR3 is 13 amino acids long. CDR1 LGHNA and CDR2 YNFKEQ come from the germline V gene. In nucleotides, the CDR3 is TGTGCCAGCAGCCCCCGGGACTCCCACGAGCAGTACTTC. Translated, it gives CASSPRDSHEQYF.

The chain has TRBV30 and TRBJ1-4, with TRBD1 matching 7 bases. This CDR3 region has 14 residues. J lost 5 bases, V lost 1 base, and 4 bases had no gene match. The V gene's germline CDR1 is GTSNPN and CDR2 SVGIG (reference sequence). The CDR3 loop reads CAWSGDSLNEKLFF. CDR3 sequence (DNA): TGTGCCTGGAGTGGGGACAGTCTAAATGAAAAACTGTTTTTT. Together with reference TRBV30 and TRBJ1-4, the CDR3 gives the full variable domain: SQTIHQWPATLVQPVGSPLSLECTVEGTSNPNLYWYRQAAGRGLQLLFYSVGIGQISSEVPQNLSASRPQDRQFILSSKKLLLSDSGFYLCAWSGDSLNEKLFFGSGTQLSVL.

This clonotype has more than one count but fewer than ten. The CDR3 sequence is CASSLEDRETQYF. The CDR3 nucleotides read TGTGCCAGCAGCTTAGAGGACAGAGAGACCCAGTACTTC. The chain couples TRBV13 to TRBJ2-5; D might be TRBD1 (6 bases). Trimming stripped 1 base from V and 4 bases from J, with 7 bases between. The CDR3 runs 13 residues. Germline CDR1 PRHDT, CDR2 FYEKMQ (reference sequence).

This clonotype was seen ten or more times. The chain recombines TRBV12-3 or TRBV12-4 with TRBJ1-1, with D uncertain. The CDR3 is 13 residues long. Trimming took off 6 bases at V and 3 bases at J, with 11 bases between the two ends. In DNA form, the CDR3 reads TGTGCCAGCAGGGCCTCTTCGCACACTGAAGCTTTCTTT. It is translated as CASRASSHTEAFF.

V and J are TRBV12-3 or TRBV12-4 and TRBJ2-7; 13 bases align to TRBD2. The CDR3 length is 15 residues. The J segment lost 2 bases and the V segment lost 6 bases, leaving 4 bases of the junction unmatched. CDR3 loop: CASSRGLAGPYEQYV. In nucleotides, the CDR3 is TGTGCCAGCAGCAGGGGACTAGCGGGACCCTACGAGCAGTACGTC.

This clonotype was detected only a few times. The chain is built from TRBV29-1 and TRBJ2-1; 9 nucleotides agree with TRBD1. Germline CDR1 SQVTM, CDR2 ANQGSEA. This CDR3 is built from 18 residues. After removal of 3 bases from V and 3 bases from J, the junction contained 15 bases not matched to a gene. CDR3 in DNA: TGCAGCGTTGACCGGGACAGGGTGGCTAGCGGAAACTACAATGAGCAGTTCTTC. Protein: CSVDRDRVASGNYNEQFF.

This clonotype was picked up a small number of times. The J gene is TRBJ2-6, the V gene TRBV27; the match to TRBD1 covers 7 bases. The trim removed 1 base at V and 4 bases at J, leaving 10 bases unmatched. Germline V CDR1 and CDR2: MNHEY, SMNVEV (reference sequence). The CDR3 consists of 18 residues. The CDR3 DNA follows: TGTGCCAGCAGTTTATTAGGGGGCAGACAGTCCGGGGCCAACGTCCTGACTTTC. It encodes CASSLLGGRQSGANVLTF.

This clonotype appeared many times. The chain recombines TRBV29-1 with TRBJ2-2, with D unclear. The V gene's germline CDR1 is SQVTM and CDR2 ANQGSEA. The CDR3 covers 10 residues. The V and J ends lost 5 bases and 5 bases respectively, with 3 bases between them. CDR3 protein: CSVQTGELFF. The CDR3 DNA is TGCAGCGTTCAGACCGGGGAGCTGTTTTTT.